This T cell receptor beta chain is drawn from a study of blood T cells in healthy people across ages. The CDR3 covers 15 residues. Trimming cost V 6 bases and J 8 bases; bases outside gene matches: 12. This clonotype has only a few counts. Alongside a J-beta primer mix, a sample-barcoded 5' primer served in a second PCR lasting roughly 7 to 11 cycles. MiXCR, applied by TCRdb to the 5' RACE reads, yields one record per CDR3 protein. The data hold 650,000 to 800,000 distinct CDR3 sequences, with around 43% observed a single time. The receptor comes from a man in his fifties or sixties in good health. What was sequenced was blood. V and J are TRBV12-3 or TRBV12-4 and TRBJ1-2, with 10 bases that match TRBD1. Here the CDR3 DNA reads TGTGCCAGCAGCGCACCCGGACAGGGGGTGTACGGCTACACCTTC. Amino acid sequence: CASSAPGQGVYGYTF.